The 29 T cell receptor beta chains below all came from one sample that was sequenced in a study of STAT3 mutations in large granular lymphocyte leukemia. TCRdb's table, derived via immunoSEQ multiplex PCR, lists solely in-frame clones and lacks some. The sample has fewer than 7,500 clones; around 90% are singletons. These receptors' antigens are unknown. General study results and limits: Every T-LGLL patient had at least one immunodominant TCRbeta clonotype.

Sequencing was done on a sample of PBMCs. The receptors originated from a human donor with T large granular lymphocyte leukemia. Some clones in this sample may be carry-over from other donors' samples.

CDR3 loop: CASSLTHSGSGYEQYF. The CDR3, as DNA: TGTGCCAGCAGTTTAACCCATAGCGGGAGCGGCTACGAGCAGTACTTC. The rearrangement links TRBV27 to TRBJ2-7, with 9 bases fitting TRBD2. Germline V lookup: CDR1 MNHEY, CDR2 SMNVEV (reference sequence). V shed 2 bases and J 3 bases; nucleotides not matched to a gene: 8. CDR3 length: 16 amino acids.

The genes are TRBV5-1 and TRBJ2-2; 8 bases are shared with TRBD2. The CDR3 is made up of 16 amino acids. Germline loops: CDR1 SGHRS, CDR2 YFSETQ. V was pared by 4 bases and J by 5 bases, with 10 bases of the junction left unmatched. Here the CDR3 DNA reads TGCGCCAGCAGCCTCCGGGGGGGCCTTGGGACCGGGGAGCTGTTTTTT. As protein: CASSLRGGLGTGELFF.

The chain is built from TRBV2 and TRBJ2-7; D possibly matches TRBD1 or TRBD2 (5 bases each). The CDR3 sequence is 14 residues long. Trimming removed 0 bases from V and 4 bases from J, with 10 bases in between. CDR1 and CDR2 from the germline V gene are SNHLY and FYNNEI. DNA for the CDR3: TGTGCCAGCAGTGAAGCGCTCGAGGGGTACGAGCAGTACGTC. Translating gives CASSEALEGYEQYV.

The chain joins TRBV9 to TRBJ1-6, with unresolved D. The CDR3 is 15 amino acids. Looked up from germline, CDR1 is SGDLS and CDR2 is YYNGEE. Deletions cut 1 base from V and 3 bases from J, with 8 bases between. The CDR3 nucleotides are TGTGCCAGCAGCGTAACCCCGAACTATAATTCACCCCTCCACTTT. It translates to CASSVTPNYNSPLHF. Supplemented by reference TRBV9 and TRBJ1-6, the full variable domain reads DSGVTQTPKHLITATGQRVTLRCSPRSGDLSVYWYQQSLDQGLQFLIQYYNGEERAKGNILERFSAQQFPDLHSELNLSSLELGDSALYFCASSVTPNYNSPLHFGNGTRLTVT.

This chain uses TRBV5-6 with TRBJ1-1, with a weak D call TRBD1 (5 bases). Germline-derived CDR1 and CDR2 are SGHDT and YYEEEE. V lost 0 bases and J 4 bases, leaving 13 bases between the germline ends. The CDR3 length is 15 residues. CDR3 DNA sequence: TGTGCCAGCAGCTTGGGGGCAGGGTTTGTCACTGAAGCTTTCTTT. The encoded protein is CASSLGAGFVTEAFF.

There are a few counts of this clone. The gene calls are TRBV5-1 and TRBJ2-2; D tentatively reads TRBD1 or TRBD2 (6 bases each). CDR3 length: 18 residues. Germline V CDR1 and CDR2: SGHRS, YFSETQ. The ends were cut back, 0 bases at V and 3 bases at J, with 18 bases in the middle. The CDR3 region is CASSLEGRQGPDTGELFF. The CDR3 nucleotides are TGCGCCAGCAGCTTGGAAGGGAGGCAGGGGCCTGACACCGGGGAGCTGTTTTTT.

The count of this clone is one. The chain uses TRBV29-1 and TRBJ2-1; D may be TRBD1 or TRBD2 (6 bases each). Germline V gene lookup returns CDR1 SQVTM and CDR2 ANQGSEA. The CDR3 has 13 amino acids. V was trimmed by 7 bases and J by 2 bases, leaving 12 bases between them. CDR3 DNA: TGCAGCGCGGGGGCGGACACCTACAATGAGCAGTTCTTC. This translates into CSAGADTYNEQFF.

This clone was recorded only once. The gene calls are TRBV19 and TRBJ2-7; D is perhaps TRBD2 (5 bases). Looked up from germline, CDR1 is LNHDA and CDR2 is SQIVND (reference sequence). The CDR3 covers 14 residues. The V end lost 3 bases, the J end lost 2 bases, and 11 bases lay between the germline ends. DNA for the CDR3: TGTGCCAGTAGTATGAGGGAGAACCCCTACGAGCAGTACTTC. Residues: CASSMRENPYEQYF.

The chain combines TRBV6-6 with TRBJ1-1; D not certain. The CDR3 sequence is 13 residues long. Looked up from germline, CDR1 is MNHNY and CDR2 is SVGAGI (reference sequence). The ends were cut back, 6 bases at V and 5 bases at J, with 13 bases in the middle. The CDR3 nucleotides are TGTGCCAGCAGACCGATGGGAGGGACTGAAGCTTTCTTT. It yields the protein CASRPMGGTEAFF.

The chain uses TRBV9 and TRBJ1-1; D not certain. The CDR3 is 15 amino acids. The germline V gene has CDR1 SGDLS and CDR2 YYNGEE. The V and J ends lost 0 bases and 1 base respectively, with 10 bases between them. CDR3 bases: TGTGCCAGCAGCGTAGGCGGCAGAGAGAACACTGAAGCTTTCTTT. Its protein is CASSVGGRENTEAFF. Filled out from reference TRBV9 and TRBJ1-1, the complete variable domain reads DSGVTQTPKHLITATGQRVTLRCSPRSGDLSVYWYQQSLDQGLQFLIQYYNGEERAKGNILERFSAQQFPDLHSELNLSSLELGDSALYFCASSVGGRENTEAFFGQGTRLTVV.

The CDR3 sequence: CASSQGWASYNEQFF. The CDR3 region has the DNA TGCGCCAGCAGCCAAGGATGGGCGTCCTACAATGAGCAGTTCTTC. The V and J genes are TRBV4-3 and TRBJ2-1; D is unresolved. The CDR3 has 15 amino acids. Germline CDR1 and CDR2: LGHNA and YSLEER. Trimming removed 1 base at V and 1 base at J, with 8 bases between.

The V and J genes are TRBV4-1 and TRBJ1-5, with unresolved D. Germline CDR1 reads MGHRA; CDR2 reads YSYEKL. V shed 2 bases and J shed 0 bases, with 11 bases lying between them. There are 16 residues in the CDR3. DNA for the CDR3: TGCGCCAGCAGCCAACACGGTTTGAATAGCAATCAGCCCCAGCATTTT. This sequence encodes CASSQHGLNSNQPQHF.

V usage is TRBV11-3 and J usage is TRBJ2-3, with D hard to call. The germline V and J ends were trimmed by 3 bases and 0 bases, with 1 base remaining between them. This CDR3 region has 12 residues. Germline V CDR1 and CDR2: SGHNT, YENEEA. CDR3 loop: CASSLSTDTQYF. The CDR3 DNA follows: TGTGCCAGCAGCTTGAGCACAGATACGCAGTATTTT. Together with reference TRBV11-3 and TRBJ2-3, the CDR3 gives the full variable domain: EAGVVQSPRYKIIEKKQPVAFWCNPISGHNTLYWYLQNLGQGPELLIRYENEEAVDDSQLPKDRFSAERLKGVDSTLKIQPAELGDSAVYLCASSLSTDTQYFGPGTRLTVL.

This clone was counted once. The V call is TRBV7-9, the J call TRBJ2-2, with unresolved D. The V and J ends lost 1 base and 6 bases respectively, with 6 bases between them. Looked up from germline, CDR1 is SEHNR and CDR2 is FQNEAQ (reference sequence). This CDR3 is 13 amino acids long. CDR3 protein: CASSLVGPGELFF. In DNA, the CDR3 is TGTGCCAGCAGCTTAGTAGGTCCCGGGGAGCTGTTTTTT.

The chain employs TRBV18 and TRBJ2-5; 9 bases line up with TRBD1. The CDR3 runs to 15 residues. The V and J ends lost 4 bases and 7 bases, in that order; junction bases with no gene match: 10. Germline loops: CDR1 KGHSH, CDR2 LQKENI. As DNA, the CDR3 is TGTGCCAGCTCACGGGTCGACAGGGGGGTTCCGACCCAGTACTTC. Protein product: CASSRVDRGVPTQYF.

This sequence joins TRBV7-8 and TRBJ2-5; no reliable D call. The germline V gene encodes CDR1 SGHVS and CDR2 FQNEAQ. The CDR3 spans 11 residues. Trimming pared 3 bases from V and 5 bases from J, leaving 4 bases between. The CDR3 sequence is CASSFGETQYF. In nucleotides, the CDR3 is TGTGCCAGCAGCTTCGGTGAGACCCAGTACTTC.

This chain connects TRBV7-9 to TRBJ2-5; 7 nucleotides align to TRBD1. CDR1 is SEHNR, CDR2 FQNEAQ, per germline (reference sequence). V was clipped by 5 bases and J by 5 bases; unmatched bases: 11. This CDR3 has 15 residues. The CDR3 bases are TGTGCCAGCAGCGTTGAACAGGGGTGGGCGGAGACCCAGTACTTC. The encoded protein is CASSVEQGWAETQYF.

The chain employs TRBV27 and TRBJ1-2; D gene uncertain. Germline CDR1 reads MNHEY; CDR2 reads SMNVEV (reference sequence). V shed 7 bases and J shed 6 bases, with 33 bases lying between them. The CDR3 is made up of 19 amino acids. For the CDR3, the DNA is TGTGCCAGCACCCCCAGCGGGCTGTGGGGATTTCTCCGTAAGGATGGCTACACCTTC. It translates to CASTPSGLWGFLRKDGYTF.

This clone was seen a single time. V is TRBV5-6 and J is TRBJ2-7; D not resolved. V lost 1 base, J lost 0 bases, and 8 bases lay in between. CDR1 SGHDT and CDR2 YYEEEE come from the germline V gene. The CDR3 extends over 14 amino acids. CDR3 region: CASSLRHPSYEQYV. In DNA, the CDR3 is TGTGCCAGCAGCTTGAGACACCCCTCCTACGAGCAGTACGTC.

The rearrangement joins TRBV5-1 to TRBJ2-1, with 7 bases fitting TRBD2. The CDR3 sequence is 16 residues long. V gave up 5 bases and J gave up 7 bases; unmatched junction bases: 15. Per germline, CDR1 SGHRS and CDR2 YFSETQ. The CDR3 loop reads CASSSVRLAFGNEQFF. CDR3 DNA: TGCGCCAGCAGTTCAGTAAGACTAGCATTCGGTAATGAGCAGTTCTTC.

The rearrangement links TRBV5-6 to TRBJ2-7, with D possibly matching TRBD2 (6 bases). The CDR3 is made up of 16 amino acids. Germline values: CDR1 SGHDT, CDR2 YYEEEE. Trimming removed 6 bases from V and 0 bases from J, with 19 bases in between. The CDR3 region has the DNA TGTGCCAGCACTTCTTCGACTAGATTCGGCTCCTACGAGCAGTACGTC. This translates into CASTSSTRFGSYEQYV.

By share, this clone ranks as medium-sized. The chain has TRBV5-5 and TRBJ2-3; D is unclear. Trimming removed 4 bases at V and 2 bases at J, with 5 bases between. The length of the CDR3 is 12 residues. The germline gives CDR1 SGHKS, CDR2 YYEKEE (reference sequence). The CDR3 DNA follows: TGTGCCAGCAGCCCGGACACAGATACGCAGTATTTT. Translation: CASSPDTDTQYF. Drawing the rest from reference TRBV5-5 and TRBJ2-3, the complete variable domain is DAGVTQSPTHLIKTRGQQVTLRCSPISGHKSVSWYQQVLGQGPQFIFQYYEKEERGRGNFPDRFSARQFPNYSSELNVNALLLGDSALYLCASSPDTDTQYFGPGTRLTVL.

The chain uses TRBV4-1 and TRBJ1-3; TRBD1 might be the D (6 bases). Looked up from germline, CDR1 is MGHRA and CDR2 is YSYEKL. Trimming left V 5 bases short and J 2 bases short, with 19 bases between. There are 17 residues in the CDR3. CDR3 loop: CASSFFSQGSAGNTIYF. CDR3 coding DNA: TGCGCCAGCAGCTTCTTTTCACAGGGTTCGGCTGGAAACACCATATATTTT.

J is TRBJ2-3 and V is TRBV5-1; D call uncertain. The CDR3 has 14 residues. Trimming removed 0 bases at V and 3 bases at J, with 8 bases between. The V gene's germline CDR1 is SGHRS and CDR2 YFSETQ. The DNA of the CDR3 is TGCGCCAGCAGCTTGGCGTCTAAAACAGATACGCAGTATTTT. Residues: CASSLASKTDTQYF. Combining the CDR3 with reference TRBV5-1 and TRBJ2-3 gives the whole variable domain KAGVTQTPRYLIKTRGQQVTLSCSPISGHRSVSWYQQTPGQGLQFLFEYFSETQRNKGNFPGRFSGRQFSNSRSEMNVSTLELGDSALYLCASSLASKTDTQYFGPGTRLTVL.

The genes are TRBV5-4 and TRBJ2-7; D could derive from TRBD1 or TRBD2 (5 bases each). The length of the CDR3 is 13 residues. Trimming took off 2 bases at V and 5 bases at J, with 11 bases between the two ends. Germline values: CDR1 SGHNT, CDR2 YYREEE (reference sequence). CDR3 coding DNA: TGTGCCAGCAGCTTAATTGGGACCCACGAGCAGTACTTC. This sequence encodes CASSLIGTHEQYF.

The gene calls are TRBV21-1 and TRBJ2-7; the tabulated D call, TRBD2, remains unverified against the DNA. TRBV21-1 is a known pseudogene. This CDR3 is built from 17 residues. CDR3 loop: CASSKRSLAGRAYEQYV. The CDR3 coding sequence is TGTGCCAGCAGCAAAAGGTCGCTAGCGGGGAGGGCCTACGAGCAGTACGTC.

This chain links TRBV5-4 with TRBJ2-3; 7 bases line up with TRBD2. The ends lost 3 bases at V and 2 bases at J; junction bases unmatched: 9. From germline, CDR1 is SGHNT and CDR2 YYREEE (reference sequence). CDR3 length equals 16 residues. DNA for the CDR3: TGTGCCAGCAGCTCCTGGCTAGCGGTTTACACAGATACGCAGTATTTT. Translating it yields CASSSWLAVYTDTQYF.

The chain links TRBV29-1 to TRBJ1-2; the match to TRBD1 covers 8 bases. CDR1 SQVTM and CDR2 ANQGSEA come from the germline V gene. Losses at the gene ends were 3 bases for V and 5 bases for J; bases not matched to a gene: 11. This CDR3 is 15 amino acids long. The CDR3 nucleotides are TGCAGCGTTGACCGAAACGAGAGGACAGGGTATGGCTACACCTTC. Its protein product is CSVDRNERTGYGYTF.

The chain couples TRBV9 to TRBJ2-2; 8 bases match TRBD2. This CDR3 is 16 amino acids long. Germline CDR1 SGDLS, CDR2 YYNGEE. V gave up 4 bases and J gave up 3 bases; unmatched junction bases: 8. The CDR3 protein is CASSPRGGQDTGELFF. The CDR3 DNA reads TGTGCCAGCAGCCCCCGGGGGGGGCAGGACACCGGGGAGCTGTTTTTT.